This is a list of T cell receptor beta chains from one sample in a study of blood T cells in healthy people across ages. TCRdb passed the 5' RACE reads through MiXCR, listing each CDR3 protein once. Among 1.5 million to 2 million distinct CDR3 sequences listed, approximately 50% were seen once. The sequencing input was blood. Receptor source: a woman in her 40s in good health. The CDR3 runs from the conserved cysteine through the conserved F or W. Each record gives: clone size, J gene, D gene, V gene, CDR3 protein, CDR3 DNA. The D gene is left open where the match is weak. Size values are once, few and many counts, or a class for expanded clones, and some rows have none.

clone size: few; J gene: TRBJ2-3; D gene: TRBD1; V gene: TRBV20-1; CDR3 protein: CSARTTGASTDTQYF; CDR3 DNA: TGCAGTGCTAGAACCACAGGGGCTAGCACAGATACGCAGTATTTT
clone size: few; J gene: TRBJ2-3; D gene: -; V gene: TRBV28; CDR3 protein: CASSPGTLHTDTQYF; CDR3 DNA: TGTGCCAGCAGCCCCGGGACTTTGCACACAGATACGCAGTATTTT
clone size: few; J gene: TRBJ2-7; D gene: TRBD1; V gene: TRBV13; CDR3 protein: CASSSRQGAASYEQYF; CDR3 DNA: TGTGCCAGCAGTTCCCGACAGGGGGCCGCTTCCTACGAGCAGTACTTC
clone size: few; J gene: TRBJ2-3; D gene: TRBD2; V gene: TRBV20-1; CDR3 protein: CSAWTSHTDTQYF; CDR3 DNA: TGCAGTGCGTGGACTAGTCACACAGATACGCAGTATTTT
clone size: -; J gene: TRBJ2-7; D gene: -; V gene: TRBV7-2; CDR3 protein: CASSLSPTIHFAGTYEQYF; CDR3 DNA: TGTGCCAGCAGCTTAAGTCCGACAATTCATTTCGCGGGTACCTACGAGCAGTACTTC
clone size: -; J gene: TRBJ2-7; D gene: -; V gene: TRBV3-1; CDR3 protein: CASSPPGGRPSGNEQYF; CDR3 DNA: TGTGCCAGCAGCCCCCCTGGAGGACGGCCCTCGGGAAACGAGCAGTACTTC
clone size: -; J gene: TRBJ2-3; D gene: -; V gene: TRBV27; CDR3 protein: CASSQGRGPNTDTQYF; CDR3 DNA: TGTGCCAGCAGCCAGGGGCGGGGGCCAAACACAGATACGCAGTATTTT
clone size: -; J gene: TRBJ2-3; D gene: -; V gene: TRBV20-1; CDR3 protein: CSARAPGRRTDTQYF; CDR3 DNA: TGCAGTGCTAGGGCCCCGGGCAGACGCACAGATACGCAGTATTTT
clone size: -; J gene: TRBJ1-2; D gene: -; V gene: TRBV6-5; CDR3 protein: CASSPHSTNYGYTF; CDR3 DNA: TGTGCCAGCAGTCCCCACAGTACTAACTATGGCTACACCTTC
clone size: -; J gene: TRBJ1-4; D gene: -; V gene: TRBV10-3; CDR3 protein: CAISESYGQHKTNEKLFF; CDR3 DNA: TGTGCCATCAGTGAGTCCTATGGACAGCATAAAACTAATGAAAAACTGTTTTTT
clone size: -; J gene: TRBJ2-5; D gene: -; V gene: TRBV7-2; CDR3 protein: CASSPTGGQIQETQYF; CDR3 DNA: TGTGCCAGCAGCCCAACGGGGGGCCAGATCCAAGAGACCCAGTACTTC
clone size: -; J gene: TRBJ1-1; D gene: -; V gene: TRBV14; CDR3 protein: CASSQLYTQSEAFF; CDR3 DNA: TGTGCCAGCAGCCAACTGTACACCCAAAGTGAAGCTTTCTTT
clone size: few; J gene: TRBJ2-7; D gene: TRBD1; V gene: TRBV3-1; CDR3 protein: CASSLADRGGSYEQYF; CDR3 DNA: TGTGCCAGCAGCCTCGCGGACAGGGGAGGCTCCTACGAGCAGTACTTC
clone size: -; J gene: TRBJ2-5; D gene: TRBD1; V gene: TRBV7-2; CDR3 protein: CAGSLDSGQHETQYF; CDR3 DNA: TGTGCCGGCAGCTTAGACTCGGGACAGCACGAGACCCAGTACTTC
clone size: -; J gene: TRBJ2-1; D gene: -; V gene: TRBV11-2; CDR3 protein: CASTPTEKEQFF; CDR3 DNA: TGTGCCAGCACCCCCACAGAGAAGGAGCAGTTCTTC
clone size: few; J gene: TRBJ2-4; D gene: -; V gene: TRBV11-2; CDR3 protein: CASSSVRDIQYF; CDR3 DNA: TGTGCCAGCAGCTCCGTCCGGGACATTCAGTACTTC
clone size: -; J gene: TRBJ2-3; D gene: -; V gene: TRBV6-5; CDR3 protein: CASRRGSDTQYF; CDR3 DNA: TGTGCCAGCAGACGCGGTTCAGATACGCAGTATTTT